This T cell receptor (beta chain) appears in the sequencing data of a study of response to subunit inactivated influenza vaccine. Germline values: CDR1 MNHEY, CDR2 SVGEGT. The CDR3 is 19 residues long. Trimming removed 3 bases from V and 2 bases from J; junction bases left unmatched: 7. This clonotype turned up a few times. Its target is not known. Whole-study results and caveats: It was the authors' suggestion that each seasonal influenza vaccination recruits few new T cells.

TCRdb called the RT-PCR reads again in MiXCR, with one record for every CDR3 protein. The table records 500,000 to 600,000 distinct CDR3 sequences, 12% of them present only once. This chain connects TRBV6-2 or TRBV6-3 to TRBJ2-1; the match to TRBD2 covers 16 bases. The sample here was PBMCs from blood, taken on the day of vaccination. The TCR was taken from a man in his fifties or sixties who received an inactivated influenza vaccine. The chain's CDR3 is CASSYFPGTSGGAYNEQFF. In DNA, the CDR3 is TGTGCCAGCAGTTATTTTCCCGGGACTAGCGGGGGGGCCTACAATGAGCAGTTCTTC.